This T cell receptor beta chain was retrieved from a study of blood T cell repertoires in COVID-19. Across the study: Some COVID-19 samples were acute and others convalescent; all came from the United States, Italy and Spain. The analysed material was cDNA or gDNA that came from T cells, B-cell-depleted T cells, or PBMCs.

The authors' processing: Reference gene primers were amplified, and this amplification served to estimate nucleated cell counts. Some clones are missing from TCRdb's copy, which holds only in-frame ones; the method was immunoSEQ multiplex PCR. V and J calls and clone size are given by that table; D and trimming were obtained from the DNA. This sample has 130,000 to 150,000 clones, with 85% to 90% found just once. The sequenced material came from peripheral blood. The sequence derives from a woman aged 55 to 70 with active COVID-19.

CDR3 loop: CASSLVGADTQYF. CDR3 nucleotide sequence: TGTGCCAGCAGCTTGGTAGGGGCGGATACGCAGTATTTT. The gene calls are TRBV5-4 and TRBJ2-3, with D tentatively TRBD1 (5 bases). In germline, CDR1 is SGHNT, CDR2 YYREEE (reference sequence). The CDR3 consists of 13 residues. V shed 0 bases and J shed 6 bases, with 8 bases lying between them.